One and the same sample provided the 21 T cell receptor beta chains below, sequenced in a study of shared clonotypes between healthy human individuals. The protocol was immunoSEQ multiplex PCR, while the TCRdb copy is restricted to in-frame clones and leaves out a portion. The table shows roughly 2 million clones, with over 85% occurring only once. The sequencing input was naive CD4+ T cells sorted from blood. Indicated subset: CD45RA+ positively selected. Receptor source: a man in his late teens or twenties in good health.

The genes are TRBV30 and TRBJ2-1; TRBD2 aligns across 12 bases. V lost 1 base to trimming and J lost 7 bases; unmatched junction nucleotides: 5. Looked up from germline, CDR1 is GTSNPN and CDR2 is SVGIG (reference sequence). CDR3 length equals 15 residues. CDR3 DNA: TGTGCCTGGAGTGCCGGGACTAGCGGGTATAATGAGCAGTTCTTC. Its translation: CAWSAGTSGYNEQFF.

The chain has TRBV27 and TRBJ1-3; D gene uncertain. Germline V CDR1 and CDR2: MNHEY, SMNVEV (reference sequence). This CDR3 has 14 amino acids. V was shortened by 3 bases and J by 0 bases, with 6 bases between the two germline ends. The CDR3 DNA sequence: TGTGCCAGCAGTTTTGGCGCCTCTGGAAACACCATATATTTT. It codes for CASSFGASGNTIYF.

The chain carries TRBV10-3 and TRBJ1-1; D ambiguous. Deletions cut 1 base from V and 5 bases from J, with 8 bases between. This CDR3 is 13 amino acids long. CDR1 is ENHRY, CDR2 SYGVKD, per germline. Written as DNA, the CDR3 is TGTGCCATCAGTGAGTACCGGGAAACTGAAGCTTTCTTT. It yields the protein CAISEYRETEAFF.

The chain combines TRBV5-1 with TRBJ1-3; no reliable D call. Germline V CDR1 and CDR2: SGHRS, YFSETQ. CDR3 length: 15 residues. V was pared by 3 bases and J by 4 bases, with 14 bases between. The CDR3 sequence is CASSSGLGKGNTIYF. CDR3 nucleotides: TGCGCCAGCAGCTCGGGTCTAGGGAAAGGAAACACCATATATTTT.

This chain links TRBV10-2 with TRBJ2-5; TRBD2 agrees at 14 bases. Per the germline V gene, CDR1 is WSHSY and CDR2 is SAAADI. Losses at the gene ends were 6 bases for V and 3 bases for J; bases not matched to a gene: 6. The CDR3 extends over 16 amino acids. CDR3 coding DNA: TGCGCCAGCAGACACTGGACTAGCGGGGGGAAAGAGACCCAGTACTTC. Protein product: CASRHWTSGGKETQYF.

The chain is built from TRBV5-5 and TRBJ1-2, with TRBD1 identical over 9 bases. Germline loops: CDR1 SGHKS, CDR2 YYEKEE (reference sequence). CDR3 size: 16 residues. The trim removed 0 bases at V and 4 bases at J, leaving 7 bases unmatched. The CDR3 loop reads CASSLEDRGLFYGYTF. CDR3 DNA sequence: TGTGCCAGCAGCTTGGAGGACAGGGGCTTATTCTATGGCTACACCTTC. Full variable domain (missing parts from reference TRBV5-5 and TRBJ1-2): DAGVTQSPTHLIKTRGQQVTLRCSPISGHKSVSWYQQVLGQGPQFIFQYYEKEERGRGNFPDRFSARQFPNYSSELNVNALLLGDSALYLCASSLEDRGLFYGYTFGSGTRLTVV.

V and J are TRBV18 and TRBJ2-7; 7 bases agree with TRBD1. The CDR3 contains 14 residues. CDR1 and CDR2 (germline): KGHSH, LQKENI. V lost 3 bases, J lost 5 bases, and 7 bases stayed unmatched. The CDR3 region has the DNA TGTGCCAGCTCACCCTCCCCGGACAGGAACGAGCAGTACTTC. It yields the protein CASSPSPDRNEQYF.

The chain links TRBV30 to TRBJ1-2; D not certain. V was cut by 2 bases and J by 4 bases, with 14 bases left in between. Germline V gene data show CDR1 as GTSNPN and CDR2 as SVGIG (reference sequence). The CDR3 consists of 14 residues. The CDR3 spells CAWSRSGVGYGYTF. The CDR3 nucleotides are TGTGCCTGGAGTCGGAGTGGAGTCGGCTATGGCTACACCTTC.

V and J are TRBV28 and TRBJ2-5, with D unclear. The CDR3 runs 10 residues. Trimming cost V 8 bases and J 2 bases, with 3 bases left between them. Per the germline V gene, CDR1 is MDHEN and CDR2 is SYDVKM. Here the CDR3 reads CASAQETQYF. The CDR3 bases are TGTGCCAGCGCACAAGAGACCCAGTACTTC.

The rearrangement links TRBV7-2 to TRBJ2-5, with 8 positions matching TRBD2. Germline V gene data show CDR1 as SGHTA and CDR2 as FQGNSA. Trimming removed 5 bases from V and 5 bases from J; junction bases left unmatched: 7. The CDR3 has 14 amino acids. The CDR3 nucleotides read TGTGCCAGCAGCCGTGTTAGCGGGAAGGAGACCCAGTACTTC. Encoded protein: CASSRVSGKETQYF.

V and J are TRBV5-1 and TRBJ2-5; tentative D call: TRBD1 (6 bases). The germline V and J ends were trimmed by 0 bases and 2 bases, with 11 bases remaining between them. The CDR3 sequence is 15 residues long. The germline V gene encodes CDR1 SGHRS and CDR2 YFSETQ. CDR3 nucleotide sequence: TGCGCCAGCAGCTTGGTTACAGGGAGTCAAGAGACCCAGTACTTC. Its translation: CASSLVTGSQETQYF.

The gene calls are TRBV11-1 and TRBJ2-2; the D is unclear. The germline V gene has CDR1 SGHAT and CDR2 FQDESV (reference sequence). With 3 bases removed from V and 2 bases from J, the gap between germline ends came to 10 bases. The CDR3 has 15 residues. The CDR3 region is CASSFGRSNTGELFF. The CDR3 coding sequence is TGTGCCAGCAGCTTCGGGCGCTCCAACACCGGGGAGCTGTTTTTT.

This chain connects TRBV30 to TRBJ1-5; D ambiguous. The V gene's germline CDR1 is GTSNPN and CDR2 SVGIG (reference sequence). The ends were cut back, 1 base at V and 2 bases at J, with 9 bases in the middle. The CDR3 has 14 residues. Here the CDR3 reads CAWSGGFGNQPQHF. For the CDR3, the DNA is TGTGCCTGGAGTGGGGGATTCGGCAATCAGCCCCAGCATTTT.

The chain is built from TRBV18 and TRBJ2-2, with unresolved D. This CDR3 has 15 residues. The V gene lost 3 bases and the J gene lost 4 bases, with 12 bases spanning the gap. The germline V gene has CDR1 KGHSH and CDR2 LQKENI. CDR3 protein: CASSPPRLGTGELFF. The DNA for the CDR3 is TGTGCCAGCTCACCCCCCCGGTTGGGCACCGGGGAGCTGTTTTTT.

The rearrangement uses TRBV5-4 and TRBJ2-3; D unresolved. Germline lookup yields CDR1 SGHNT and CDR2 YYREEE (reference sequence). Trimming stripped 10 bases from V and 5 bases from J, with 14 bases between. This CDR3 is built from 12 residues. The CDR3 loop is CAAGSLVDTQYF. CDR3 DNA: TGTGCCGCAGGAAGTCTAGTAGATACGCAGTATTTT.

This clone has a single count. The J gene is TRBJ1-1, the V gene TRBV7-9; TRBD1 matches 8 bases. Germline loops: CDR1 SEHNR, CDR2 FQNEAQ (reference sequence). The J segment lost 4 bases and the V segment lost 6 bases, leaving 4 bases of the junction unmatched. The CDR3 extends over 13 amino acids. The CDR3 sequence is CASSHDRGTEAFF. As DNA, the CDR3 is TGTGCCAGCAGTCACGACAGGGGCACTGAAGCTTTCTTT. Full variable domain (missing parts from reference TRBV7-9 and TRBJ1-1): DTGVSQNPRHKITKRGQNVTFRCDPISEHNRLYWYRQTLGQGPEFLTYFQNEAQLEKSRLLSDRFSAERPKGSFSTLEIQRTEQGDSAMYLCASSHDRGTEAFFGQGTRLTVV.

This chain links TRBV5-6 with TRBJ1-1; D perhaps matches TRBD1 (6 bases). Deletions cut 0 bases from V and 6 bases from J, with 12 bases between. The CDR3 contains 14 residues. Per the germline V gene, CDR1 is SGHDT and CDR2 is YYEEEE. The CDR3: CASSLGRGSAEAFF. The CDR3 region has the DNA TGTGCCAGCAGCTTGGGCAGGGGTTCCGCTGAAGCTTTCTTT. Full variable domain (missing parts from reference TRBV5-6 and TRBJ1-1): DAGVTQSPTHLIKTRGQQVTLRCSPKSGHDTVSWYQQALGQGPQFIFQYYEEEERQRGNFPDRFSGHQFPNYSSELNVNALLLGDSALYLCASSLGRGSAEAFFGQGTRLTVV.

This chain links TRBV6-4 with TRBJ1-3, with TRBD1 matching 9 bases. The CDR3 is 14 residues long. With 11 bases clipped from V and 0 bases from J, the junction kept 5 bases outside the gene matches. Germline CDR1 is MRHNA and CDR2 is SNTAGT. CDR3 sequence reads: CAGTGQGSGNTIYF. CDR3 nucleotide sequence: TGTGCCGGAACGGGACAGGGCTCTGGAAACACCATATATTTT.

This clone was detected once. CDR3 bases: TGTGCCAGCAGCTTAGGCCCGAAAAACACCGGGGAGCTGTTTTTT. Its protein product is CASSLGPKNTGELFF. The chain links TRBV11-3 to TRBJ2-2, with D hard to call. The CDR3 is made up of 15 amino acids. Per the germline V gene, CDR1 is SGHNT and CDR2 is YENEEA. V lost 1 base, J lost 2 bases, and 8 bases lay in between.

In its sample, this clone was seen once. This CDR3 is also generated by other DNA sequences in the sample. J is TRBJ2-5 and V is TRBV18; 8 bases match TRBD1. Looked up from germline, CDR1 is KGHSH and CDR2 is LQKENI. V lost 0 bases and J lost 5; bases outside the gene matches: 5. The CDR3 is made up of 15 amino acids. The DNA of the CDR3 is TGTGCCAGCTCACCACCTGGACAGGGTGGGGAGACCCAGTACTTC. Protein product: CASSPPGQGGETQYF.

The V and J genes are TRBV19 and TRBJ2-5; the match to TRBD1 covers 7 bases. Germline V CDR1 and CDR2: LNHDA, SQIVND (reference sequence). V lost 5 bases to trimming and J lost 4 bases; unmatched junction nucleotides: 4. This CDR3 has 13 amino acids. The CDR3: CASSGQAGETQYF. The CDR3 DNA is TGTGCCAGTAGTGGACAGGCAGGAGAGACCCAGTACTTC.